The entry below gives a single T cell receptor beta chain sequence along with its context. What this receptor recognizes is not known. The junction and the germline gene differ at one end; a read error may be behind it. RNA was isolated from bulk unsorted tissue, and RNA quality was assessed with a NanoDrop ND-1000 and an Agilent 2100. The normal lung samples consisted of distant non-tumor tissue collected more than 3 cm from the tumor edge. The donors were newly diagnosed lung cancer patients admitted for thoracic surgery in China from August to November 2014 who had not received prior chemotherapy. Anyone who had undergone radiotherapy or chemotherapy before, or who had another cancer at the same time, was left out of the study. Pieces of surgical tissue measuring roughly 1-2.2 cm3 were kept in RNAlater solution and held at -80 degrees C until needed. Library prep was done by multiplex PCR. For sequencing, an Illumina HiSeq 2500 was employed. TCRbeta libraries were constructed through three rounds of nested PCR with primers (Table S4) according to protocols modified from ARM-PCR. PCR products of 200-500 bp were gel-excised and purified with the QIAquick gel extraction kit before sequencing. Turning to the authors' computational methods: Trimmomatic was used to clean the reads, FLASH merged the cleaned reads into complete CDR3 sequences, and MiTCR assigned the sequences to V(D)J germline segments. VDJtools was used to compute clonal diversity as the inverse Simpson's index. A read counted as productive if the sequence was in-frame and lacked a premature stop codon. TCRdb ran its own pipeline on the public reads, namely fastp trimming at Q25 and MiXCR clone calling, and kept in-frame beta chains. Entries are consolidated by CDR3 protein sequence, retaining the most common genes and DNA. Clone size and V and J calls follow TCRdb, not the original study. The sample table shows about 75,000 distinct CDR3 sequences, and 65% to 75% are seen once. The ten largest clones capture 25% to 30% of the sample.

This entry is derived from a study of tumor and adjacent non-tumor tissue in lung cancer listed by TCRdb under 2018. About the investigation overall: The cohort included more than nine adenocarcinoma, 2 squamous cell carcinoma and 1 small cell lung cancer patients. The approximately 15 patients were aged about 31 to 85 years, included 10 men and 5 women, and had TNM stage I to III disease. For each patient, one tumor sample and one normal lung sample were taken, giving approximately 30 paired specimens that underwent TCRbeta CDR3 sequencing. A total of approximately 130,000,000 productive TCRbeta reads were generated by sequencing, corresponding to an average of around 4 million reads per sample. Using bulk TCRbeta repertoires from roughly 14 lung cancer patients, the study set lung tumor tissue side by side with matched distant non-tumor lung tissue. What the study reported, not specific to this receptor: With only around 16 patients in the cohort, the authors noted that larger samples and more detailed clinical data are needed. Tumor tissue showed significantly greater TCR diversity (inverse Simpson) than normal lung tissue (about 400 vs 150, P = 0.0075, Mann-Whitney U test). Neither the sequencing platform nor unique molecular identifiers are mentioned in the methods. Younger patients had significantly higher TCR diversity, and higher tumor TCR diversity was associated with shorter overall and disease-free survival. Because peripheral blood was not sequenced, the blood TCRbeta repertoires of the lung cancer patients in the study went unexamined. The top 100 clones accounted for a significantly larger cumulative portion of the repertoire in normal lung than in tumor tissue.

From the germline V gene, CDR1 is MDHEN and CDR2 is SYDVKM. The CDR3, from cysteine to phenylalanine, totals 12 residues. Only CDR3 DNA is held: 36 bases, read in frame from base 1. The TCR originated in a woman in her fifties or sixties with non-small cell lung cancer. Sequenced input: distant non-tumor lung tissue. The chain is assembled from TRBV28 and TRBJ1-6; perhaps TRBD1 is the D gene, with 5 bases matching. CDR3 protein: CACSLRGSPLRF. Read as DNA, the sequence is TGTGCCTGCAGTTTGAGGGGATCACCCCTCCGCTTT.